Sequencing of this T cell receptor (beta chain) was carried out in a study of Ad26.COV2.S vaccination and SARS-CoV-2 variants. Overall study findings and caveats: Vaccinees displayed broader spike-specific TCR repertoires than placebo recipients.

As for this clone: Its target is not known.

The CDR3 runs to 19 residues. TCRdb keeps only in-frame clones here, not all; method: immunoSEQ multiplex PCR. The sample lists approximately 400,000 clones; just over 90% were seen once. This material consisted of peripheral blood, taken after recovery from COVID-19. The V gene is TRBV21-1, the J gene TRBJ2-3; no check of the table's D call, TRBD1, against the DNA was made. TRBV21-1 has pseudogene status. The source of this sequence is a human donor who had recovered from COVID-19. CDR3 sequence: CASSKEEAPWQGSTDTQYF. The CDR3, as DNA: TGTGCCAGCAGCAAAGAGGAGGCCCCTTGGCAGGGGAGCACAGATACGCAGTATTTT.